A selection of T cell receptor beta chains follows, all from one sample in a study of cytomegalovirus exposure and HLA in healthy donors. Only in-frame clones appear in the TCRdb table, and some are missing; sequencing was by immunoSEQ multiplex PCR. This sample has approximately 150,000 clones, with about 80% found just once. Sequencing used PBMCs. The source of these receptors is a man aged 18 to 30 in good health and CMV-seropositive. Both conserved end residues are part of each CDR3. D genes are given only for firm matches. Clone size appears in some rows only: once, few, many, or a class for an expanded clone.

d_call j_call clone_size v_call cdr3_aa cdr3_nt
TRBD1 TRBJ2-3 . TRBV5-6 CASSLLDRGLSSDTQYF TGTGCCAGCAGCTTGCTGGACAGGGGGCTGTCCTCGGATACGCAGTATTTT
TRBD1 TRBJ2-7 . TRBV27 CASSFHRGTYEQYF TGTGCCAGCAGTTTCCACAGGGGAACCTACGAGCAGTACTTC
TRBD1 TRBJ2-3 . TRBV6-5 CASRQGTTDTQYF TGTGCCAGTAGACAGGGAACCACAGATACGCAGTATTTT
TRBD1 TRBJ2-7 . TRBV6-6 CASSPTGLLSYEQYF TGTGCCAGCAGCCCGACAGGGCTCCTCTCCTACGAGCAGTACTTC
. TRBJ1-2 . TRBV7-9 CASSFQGSGYGYTF TGTGCCAGCAGCTTCCAGGGGAGCGGCTATGGCTACACCTTC
. TRBJ2-3 . TRBV6-5 CASSRGLGTQYF TGTGCCAGCAGTCGCGGGCTTGGTACGCAGTATTTT
TRBD1 TRBJ2-5 . TRBV12-5 CASGLGIGQGIGETQYF TGTGCTAGTGGTTTGGGCATTGGACAGGGGATAGGAGAGACCCAGTACTTC
TRBD1 TRBJ2-3 . TRBV30 CAWSPGTGVVDTQYF TGTGCCTGGAGTCCTGGGACAGGGGTCGTAGATACGCAGTATTTT
. TRBJ1-3 . TRBV29-1 CSVGSRLGNTIYF TGCAGCGTTGGGAGCAGATTAGGAAACACCATATATTTT
. TRBJ2-2 . TRBV9 CASSPRRGVNGELFF TGTGCCAGCAGCCCCCGCCGGGGAGTAAACGGGGAGCTGTTTTTT
. TRBJ1-5 . TRBV6-5 CASSPSGRGHQPQHF TGTGCCAGCAGTCCCTCGGGCAGGGGCCATCAGCCCCAGCATTTT
. TRBJ2-7 . TRBV7-2 CASSALFGRLSYEQYF TGTGCCAGCAGCGCCCTTTTTGGGAGGTTATCCTACGAGCAGTACTTC
TRBD2 TRBJ2-5 . TRBV6-1 CASSALAVQETQYF TGTGCCAGCAGTGCACTAGCGGTCCAAGAGACCCAGTACTTC
TRBD1 TRBJ1-2 . TRBV19 CASHGQGVYGYTF TGTGCCAGTCACGGACAGGGGGTCTATGGCTACACCTTC
. TRBJ2-1 . TRBV19 CASSTRGSYNEQFF TGTGCCAGTAGTACGCGGGGTTCCTACAATGAGCAGTTCTTC
TRBD1 TRBJ2-2 . TRBV19 CASRLWETGTTGELFF TGTGCCAGTAGACTGTGGGAGACAGGGACCACCGGGGAGCTGTTTTTT
. TRBJ2-1 . TRBV19 CASSPGPYNEQFF TGTGCCAGTAGCCCGGGTCCTTACAATGAGCAGTTCTTC
TRBD2 TRBJ2-7 . TRBV5-1 CASSLATGGLEQYF TGCGCCAGCAGCTTGGCTACGGGGGGGCTCGAGCAGTACTTC
. TRBJ2-3 . TRBV7-9 CASSLASWGADTQYF TGTGCCAGCAGCTTAGCTAGTTGGGGCGCAGATACGCAGTATTTT
. TRBJ2-2 . TRBV11-3 CASSFGGQGVGELFF TGTGCCAGCAGCTTCGGGGGTCAGGGAGTCGGGGAGCTGTTTTTT
TRBD1 TRBJ1-4 . TRBV4-3 CASSQEHTGDGMKKLFF TGCGCCAGCAGCCAAGAGCACACAGGGGACGGAATGAAAAAACTGTTTTTT
. TRBJ1-1 . TRBV4-1 CASSQDQGQNTEAFF TGCGCCAGCAGCCAAGATCAGGGGCAGAACACTGAAGCTTTCTTT
. TRBJ2-5 . TRBV6-5 CASSYSIPGETQYF TGTGCCAGCAGTTACTCGATCCCCGGAGAGACCCAGTACTTC
. TRBJ2-1 . TRBV4-3 CASSPTSSDEQFF TGCGCCAGCAGCCCGACATCTTCCGATGAGCAGTTCTTC
. TRBJ2-1 . TRBV10-1 CASSESSRGAYNEQFF TGCGCCAGCAGTGAGTCATCAAGGGGCGCCTACAATGAGCAGTTCTTC
. TRBJ1-2 . TRBV30 CAWNRGERYTF TGTGCCTGGAATCGGGGGGAGCGCTACACCTTC
. TRBJ2-3 . TRBV19 CASKRGQSSTDTQYF TGTGCCAGTAAACGAGGCCAGTCTAGCACAGATACGCAGTATTTT
TRBD1 TRBJ2-3 . TRBV5-1 CASLDRGITDTQYF TGCGCCAGCCTGGACAGGGGTATAACAGATACGCAGTATTTT
TRBD1 TRBJ1-2 once TRBV14 CASSHVATGYGYTF TGTGCCAGCAGCCACGTCGCGACAGGGTATGGCTACACCTTC
TRBD1 TRBJ2-1 . TRBV7-9 CASSQGVTAYNEQFF TGTGCCAGCAGCCAGGGGGTCACCGCCTACAATGAGCAGTTCTTC
. TRBJ2-3 . TRBV9 CASSDRGGPDTQYF TGTGCCAGCAGCGATAGGGGGGGCCCCGATACGCAGTATTTT
. TRBJ2-1 . TRBV6-5 CASLEEGRNEQFF TGTGCCTCGCTCGAGGAGGGGAGAAATGAGCAGTTCTTC
. TRBJ1-6 . TRBV6-1 CASSRDSSYNSPLHF TGTGCCAGCAGTCGAGATAGCTCCTATAATTCACCCCTCCACTTT
. TRBJ2-7 . TRBV5-4 CASSVAGSPHYEQYF TGTGCCAGCAGTGTGGCCGGGAGCCCTCACTACGAGCAGTACTTC
TRBD2 TRBJ2-5 . TRBV2 CASSEIRREPGETQYF TGTGCCAGCAGTGAGATACGGCGGGAGCCCGGGGAGACCCAGTACTTC
. TRBJ2-2 . TRBV11-3 CASSEGGASGELFF TGTGCCAGCAGCGAAGGCGGGGCTTCCGGGGAGCTGTTTTTT
. TRBJ2-7 . TRBV19 CASSIHTERGTYEQYF TGTGCCAGTAGTATACATACGGAAAGGGGTACCTACGAGCAGTACTTC
TRBD2 TRBJ2-3 once TRBV29-1 CSVEGAGYGTDTQYF TGCAGCGTGGAAGGAGCGGGATACGGTACAGATACGCAGTATTTT
TRBD1 TRBJ2-1 . TRBV13 CASSADRGKGGYNEQFF TGTGCCAGCAGCGCCGACAGGGGTAAAGGGGGGTACAATGAGCAGTTCTTC
TRBD1 TRBJ1-4 . TRBV4-3 CASSPSGTGAEKLFF TGCGCCAGCAGCCCCTCCGGGACAGGGGCGGAAAAACTGTTTTTT
. TRBJ2-6 few TRBV15 CATSRDRSPGANVLTF TGTGCCACCAGCAGAGATCGGAGTCCTGGGGCCAACGTCCTGACTTTC
. TRBJ2-2 . TRBV30 CAWSGTLNTGELFF TGTGCCTGGAGTGGGACTTTGAACACCGGGGAGCTGTTTTTT
TRBD1 TRBJ1-1 . TRBV29-1 CSVYRGGTEAFF TGCAGCGTCTACAGGGGAGGCACTGAAGCTTTCTTT